In its sample, the clone carrying this TCR beta chain was seen a few times. The data originate from a study of T cells in Graves' hyperthyroidism and ophthalmopathy. Study at large: Peripheral blood was taken when the disease was first diagnosed, before any treatment began.

Thyroid ultrasound, orbital computed tomography, clinical symptoms, and serum thyroxine and TRAb underpinned diagnoses. TCR beta CDR3 regions were amplified from RNA. HTBI primers drove first-round RT-PCR of the TCR CDR3. TCRdb redid the calling of the multiplex PCR reads with MiXCR, one entry per CDR3 protein. Of about 840,000 distinct CDR3 sequences in the sample, about 38% were seen once. Sequencing was carried out using blood. This receptor was identified in a man younger than 30 with Graves' hyperthyroidism.

CDR3 DNA sequence: TGCAGCGCCGGGGGGGGGCGAGGATCCGGGGAGCTGTTTTTT. This translates into CSAGGGRGSGELFF. This chain links TRBV29-1 with TRBJ2-2; 8 nucleotides line up with TRBD2. This CDR3 has 14 amino acids. From germline, CDR1 is SQVTM and CDR2 ANQGSEA. Losses at the gene ends were 7 bases for V and 6 bases for J; bases not matched to a gene: 10.